A selection of T cell receptor beta chains follows, all from one sample in a study of blood T cell repertoires in COVID-19. Here immunoSEQ multiplex PCR was the method, and the copy in TCRdb shows in-frame clones only, minus some. The data contain hundreds of thousands of clones, roughly nine tenths of them singletons. Sequenced material: peripheral blood. These receptors were obtained from a woman aged 25 to 45 with COVID-19, enrolled during active disease. Both conserved end residues are part of each CDR3. D genes are given only for firm matches. Not all rows give a size; the values are once, few, many and, for expanded clones, a class.

cdr3_length d_call clone_size j_call v_call cdr3_nt cdr3_aa
14 TRBD1 NA TRBJ2-7 TRBV3-1/TRBV3-2 TGTGCCAGCAGCCAAGGACAGGGCTCCTACGAGCAGTACTTC CASSQGQGSYEQYF
13 NA NA TRBJ1-1 TRBV29-1 TGCAGCGTTGAACAGGGCACGAACACTGAAGCTTTCTTT CSVEQGTNTEAFF
15 TRBD1 NA TRBJ1-1 TRBV27 TGTGCCAGCAGTTCCAGGGACAGGGGTTCGACTGAAGCTTTCTTT CASSSRDRGSTEAFF
14 TRBD1 NA TRBJ1-1 TRBV19 TGTGCCAGTAACGCCCAGGGGGCTTTATCGAAAGCTTTCTTT CASNAQGALSKAFF
14 TRBD1 NA TRBJ2-3 TRBV19 TGTGCCAGTACCACGGGACAGGGCACAGATACGCAGTATTTT CASTTGQGTDTQYF
15 TRBD1 NA TRBJ1-6 TRBV5-1 TGCGCCAGCAGCTTAGGGACAGGGTATAATTCACCCCTCCACTTT CASSLGTGYNSPLHF
15 TRBD1 NA TRBJ2-7 TRBV5-5 TGTGCCAGCAGCCCCCAGGGGGCCCTCTGGGGCGAGCAGTACTTC CASSPQGALWGEQYF
14 NA NA TRBJ1-4 TRBV5-1 TGCGCCAGCAGCTTGGGGGGCCCCGATGAAAAACTGTTTTTT CASSLGGPDEKLFF
12 TRBD2 NA TRBJ2-5 TRBV29-1 TGCAGCGCGCGGGGGGGAGAAGAGACCCAGTACTTC CSARGGEETQYF
16 TRBD2 once TRBJ2-2 TRBV9 TGTGCCAGCAGCATCTCTAGCGGGGGAAACACCGGGGAGCTGTTTTTT CASSISSGGNTGELFF
11 NA NA TRBJ2-1 TRBV29-1 TGCAGCCTGAGAGGGAGTGGGGAGCAGTTCTTC CSLRGSGEQFF
13 TRBD1 few TRBJ2-7 TRBV10-3 TGTGCCATCAGGCCGGGACAGGGGGACGAGCAGTACTTC CAIRPGQGDEQYF
17 TRBD2 NA TRBJ2-1 TRBV24-1 TGTGCCACCAGTGACCATCCCGATGCGGGGGGCCATAATGAGCAGTTCTTC CATSDHPDAGGHNEQFF
14 NA NA TRBJ1-1 TRBV18 TGTGCCAGCCTCCCCCGGGGGGGGAACACTGAAGCTTTCTTT CASLPRGGNTEAFF
14 NA NA TRBJ2-2 TRBV29-1 TGCAGCGCCCGAAAGTCGGCGAACACCGGGGAGCTGTTTTTT CSARKSANTGELFF
14 NA NA TRBJ2-2 TRBV6-4 TGTGCCAGCAGTGAACTCTACGGGAGAGGGGAGCTGTTTTTT CASSELYGRGELFF
16 NA few TRBJ2-3 TRBV10-3 TGTGCCATCAGTGAGTCGAATGCGGGGGCCGTAGATACGCAGTATTTT CAISESNAGAVDTQYF
14 TRBD1 once TRBJ1-5 TRBV7-9 TGTGCCAGCAGCCCGACAGGGTACAACCAGCCCCAGCATTTT CASSPTGYNQPQHF
15 NA NA TRBJ1-4 TRBV7-2 TGTGCCAGCAGCCCAGGTTTTAAAACTAATGAAAAACTGTTTTTT CASSPGFKTNEKLFF